Reported below is one TCR beta chain. Germline V gene data show CDR1 as SEHNR and CDR2 as FQNEAQ (reference sequence). The CDR3 has 15 residues. Trimming cost V 2 bases and J 1 base, with 11 bases left between them. This record comes from a study of blood T cell repertoires in COVID-19. As for the study in general: COVID-19 samples from acute and convalescent phases originated in the United States, Italy and Spain. In each case, the material was cDNA or gDNA derived from T cells, B-cell-depleted T cells, or PBMCs.

Per the original data handling: Reference gene primers were amplified, and this amplification served to estimate nucleated cell counts. Sequencing was performed with immunoSEQ multiplex PCR; in TCRdb, only in-frame clones are kept and a portion is missing. That table is the source of V, J and clone size, and D and trimming were worked out from the DNA. The table includes hundreds of thousands of clones, approximately 80% detected once. The sample taken for sequencing was PBMCs or T cells enriched from blood (not recorded which). The source of this sequence is a man aged 25-40 years with acute COVID-19. The chain uses TRBV7-9 and TRBJ1-1, with a weak D call TRBD1 (5 bases). DNA of the CDR3: TGTGCCAGCAGCTTATCTCCGACAGCGAACACTGAAGCTTTCTTT. Encoded protein: CASSLSPTANTEAFF.